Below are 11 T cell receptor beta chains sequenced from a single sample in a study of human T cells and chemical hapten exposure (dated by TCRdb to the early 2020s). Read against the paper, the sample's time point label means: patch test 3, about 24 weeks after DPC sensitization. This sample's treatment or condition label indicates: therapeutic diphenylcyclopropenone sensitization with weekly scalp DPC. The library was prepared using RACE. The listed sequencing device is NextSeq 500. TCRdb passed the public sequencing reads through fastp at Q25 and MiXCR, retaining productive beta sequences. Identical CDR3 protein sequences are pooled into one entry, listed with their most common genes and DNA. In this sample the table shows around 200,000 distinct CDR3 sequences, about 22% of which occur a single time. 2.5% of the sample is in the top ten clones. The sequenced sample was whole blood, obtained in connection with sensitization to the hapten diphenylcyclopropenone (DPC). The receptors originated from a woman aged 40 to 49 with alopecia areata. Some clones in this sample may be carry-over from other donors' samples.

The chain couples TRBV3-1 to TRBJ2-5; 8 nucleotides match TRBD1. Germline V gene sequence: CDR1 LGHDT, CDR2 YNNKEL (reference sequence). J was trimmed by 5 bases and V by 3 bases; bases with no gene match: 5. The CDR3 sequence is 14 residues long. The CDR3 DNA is TGTGCCAGCAGCCACTGGACAGGGCTGGAGACCCAGTACTTC. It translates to CASSHWTGLETQYF.

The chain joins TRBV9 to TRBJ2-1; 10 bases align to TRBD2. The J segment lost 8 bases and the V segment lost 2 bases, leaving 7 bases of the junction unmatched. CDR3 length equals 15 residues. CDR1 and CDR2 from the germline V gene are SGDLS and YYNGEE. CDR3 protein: CASSVSGRPSDEQFF. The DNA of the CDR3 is TGTGCCAGCAGCGTTAGCGGGAGGCCATCCGATGAGCAGTTCTTC.

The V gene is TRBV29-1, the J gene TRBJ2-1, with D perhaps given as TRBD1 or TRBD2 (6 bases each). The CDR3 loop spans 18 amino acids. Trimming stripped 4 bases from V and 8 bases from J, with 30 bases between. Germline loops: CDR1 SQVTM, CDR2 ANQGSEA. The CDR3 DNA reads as TGCAGCGTTGTTTTGGAAGGGGGGTTGCGGTTCGTAATCGATGAGCAGTTCTTC. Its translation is CSVVLEGGLRFVIDEQFF.

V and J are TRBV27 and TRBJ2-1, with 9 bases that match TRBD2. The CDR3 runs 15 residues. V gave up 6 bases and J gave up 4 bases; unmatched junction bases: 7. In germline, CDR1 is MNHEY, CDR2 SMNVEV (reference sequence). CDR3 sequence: CASSPAGGFYNEQFF. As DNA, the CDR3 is TGTGCCAGCAGCCCTGCGGGAGGGTTTTACAATGAGCAGTTCTTC.

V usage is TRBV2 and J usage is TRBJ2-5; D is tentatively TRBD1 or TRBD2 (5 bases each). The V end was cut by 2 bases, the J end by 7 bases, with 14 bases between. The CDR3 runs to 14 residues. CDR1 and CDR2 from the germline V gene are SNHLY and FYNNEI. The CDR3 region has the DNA TGTGCCAGCAGTGAAAGTACAGGCGGAGGGACCCAGTACTTC. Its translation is CASSESTGGGTQYF.

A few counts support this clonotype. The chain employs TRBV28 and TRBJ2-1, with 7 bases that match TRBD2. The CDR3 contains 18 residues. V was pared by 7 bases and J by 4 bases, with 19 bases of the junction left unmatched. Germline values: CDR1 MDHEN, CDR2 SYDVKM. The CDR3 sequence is CASKVGGVAGEGYNEQFF. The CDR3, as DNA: TGTGCCAGCAAGGTGGGGGGGGTTGCGGGAGAGGGGTACAATGAGCAGTTCTTC.

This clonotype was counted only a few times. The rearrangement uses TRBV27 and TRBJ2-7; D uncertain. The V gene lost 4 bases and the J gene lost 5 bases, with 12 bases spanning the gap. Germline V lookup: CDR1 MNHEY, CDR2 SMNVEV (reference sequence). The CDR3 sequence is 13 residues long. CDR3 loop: CASSSQSSHEQYF. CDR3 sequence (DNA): TGTGCCAGCAGTTCCCAGTCTTCCCACGAGCAGTACTTC.

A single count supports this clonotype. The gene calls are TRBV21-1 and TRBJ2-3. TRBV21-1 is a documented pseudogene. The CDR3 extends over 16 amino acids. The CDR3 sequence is CASSTRGSKLVDTQYF. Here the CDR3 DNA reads TGTGCCAGCAGCACAAGAGGCTCCAAACTGGTAGATACGCAGTATTTT.

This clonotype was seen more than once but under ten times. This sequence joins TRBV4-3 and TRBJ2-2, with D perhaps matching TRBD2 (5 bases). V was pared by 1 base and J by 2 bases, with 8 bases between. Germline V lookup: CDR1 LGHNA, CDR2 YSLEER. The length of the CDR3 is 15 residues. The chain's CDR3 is CASSQVWTNTGELFF. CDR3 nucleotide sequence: TGCGCCAGCAGCCAAGTCTGGACTAACACCGGGGAGCTGTTTTTT.

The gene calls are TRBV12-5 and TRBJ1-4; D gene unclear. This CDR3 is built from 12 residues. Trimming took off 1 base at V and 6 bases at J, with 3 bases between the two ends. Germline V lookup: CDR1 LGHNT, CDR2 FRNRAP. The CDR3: CASGLADEKLFF. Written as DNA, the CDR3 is TGTGCTAGTGGTTTGGCGGATGAAAAACTGTTTTTT.

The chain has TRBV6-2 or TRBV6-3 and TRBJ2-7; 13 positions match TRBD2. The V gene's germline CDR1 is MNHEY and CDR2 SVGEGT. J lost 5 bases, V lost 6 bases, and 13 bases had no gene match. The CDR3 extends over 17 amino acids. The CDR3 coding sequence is TGTGCCAGCAGCTCACAGCCGGGACTAGCGGGAAAAGACGAGCAGTACTTC. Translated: CASSSQPGLAGKDEQYF.